The T cell receptor beta chain described here comes from a study of TIL therapy for anti-PD-1-resistant metastatic lung cancer. Study background: Tumors carried a median 1.5 non-synonymous mutations per megabase.

The V end lost 7 bases, the J end lost 5 bases, and 16 bases lay between the germline ends. Germline V lookup: CDR1 MDHEN, CDR2 SYDVKM. This CDR3 has 14 amino acids. Described time point: pre-treatment sample, taken before nivolumab and TIL therapy. Adults with stage 4 NSCLC were enrolled in a phase I trial. This was the immunoSEQ v3 assay. Each library reached 2.1 million or so read pairs, or about 5-6.5 million at deep level. Produced via immunoSEQ multiplex PCR; TCRdb's table is partial and in-frame only. The sample shows about 43,000 clones, around three quarters of them seen only once. This rearrangement joins TRBV28 to TRBJ2-3; D uncertain. The sequencing used blood, collected at baseline. The receptor was isolated from a man aged 65 to 85 with non-small cell lung cancer. For the CDR3, the DNA is TGTGCCAGCAATCCGGTGACGTTGAGAGATACGCAGTATTTT. Translation: CASNPVTLRDTQYF.